This T cell receptor beta chain was recorded in a study of CD8 T cells in ankylosing spondylitis. MiXCR, applied by TCRdb to the 5' RACE reads, yields one record per CDR3 protein. The sample includes approximately 340,000 distinct CDR3 sequences, roughly 14% of them seen just once. This clonotype appeared many times. There are 13 residues in the CDR3. The V and J ends lost 0 bases and 5 bases respectively, with 5 bases between them. This chain links TRBV12-3 or TRBV12-4 with TRBJ1-5; D unresolved. Sample: blood, either unsorted or a sorted T cell fraction (not recorded which). The receptor was derived from a male donor with ankylosing spondylitis or in good health (not recorded which). The CDR3 DNA is TGTGCCAGCAGTTTAGCGCCTGATCAGCCCCAGCATTTT. Protein sequence: CASSLAPDQPQHF.